The TCR beta chain described here comes from a study of blood T cells in healthy people across ages. General study findings and limits: Diversity figures based on one million T cells were deemed too low.

From germline, CDR1 is DFQATT and CDR2 SNEGSKA (reference sequence). Between the trimmed V and J ends, which lost 0 bases and 12 bases, there was a span of 14 bases. The CDR3 runs to 12 residues. Using a J-beta primer mix together with a sample-barcoded 5' primer, a second PCR was run for about 6 to 11 cycles. In TCRdb, the 5' RACE reads were re-called with MiXCR into one record per CDR3 protein. The sample yields over 950,000 distinct CDR3 sequences, about two fifths seen once. On this clonotype: Antigen unknown.

This TCR derives from a man between 18 and 29 years old in good health. The sequenced sample was blood. V usage is TRBV20-1 and J usage is TRBJ1-1; D call uncertain. The CDR3 spells CSARDPALGPFF. For the CDR3, the DNA is TGCAGTGCTAGAGACCCGGCCCTCGGGCCTTTCTTT.